The 18 T cell receptor beta chains below all came from one sample that was sequenced in a study of tissue T cells after allogeneic stem cell transplantation. Time point meaning: mouse harvest day 7 after allogeneic transplant. The graft held 10^6 splenic CD5+ T cells and 10^7 T-cell-depleted bone marrow cells. Produced via immunoSEQ multiplex PCR; TCRdb's table is partial and in-frame only. The table records approximately 7,000 clones, 50% of them present only once. The sequenced sample was gut tissue. These receptors came from a female BALB/c mouse given C57BL/6 T cells with graft-versus-host disease after an allogeneic hematopoietic cell transplant.

Concerning this clone: Gene names and germline match the mouse. The read terminates 1 residue before the CDR3 end, so the remaining end is supplied by the germline J gene. V and J are TRBV4 and TRBJ2-5; 8 bases map to TRBD2. This CDR3 contains 14 residues. The trim removed 4 bases at V and 2 bases at J, leaving 2 bases unmatched. Germline V gives CDR1 LGHDT, CDR2 YNNKQL (reference sequence). CDR3 protein: CASSLDWGQDTQYF. CDR3 DNA (partial): TGTGCCAGCAGCTTAGACTGGGGCCAAGACACCCAGTAC.

This clone rates as large. Genes here carry mouse names. Coverage ceases 1 residue before the CDR3 finishes, and the germline J gene fills in the end. V gene TRBV12-2 combines with J gene TRBJ2-1; possible D gene TRBD1, 5 bases. CDR3 length: 11 residues. V was clipped by 6 bases and J by 7 bases, with 9 bases between them. Germline loops: CDR1 SGHLS, CDR2 HYDKME. The part of the CDR3 DNA that was read is TGTGCCAGCCTAGGGGAGGCTGAGCAGTTC. Its translation is CASLGEAEQF. The whole CDR3 sequence reads CASLGEAEQFF.

This clone has just a few counts. Gene and germline names: mouse. The sequenced CDR3 bases are TGTGCCAGCAGCCTCGGGCCAAACTCCGACTACACC. Amino acids: CASSLGPNSDYT. The whole CDR3 protein reads CASSLGPNSDYTF. The chain uses TRBV26 and TRBJ1-2; D is uncertain. The read falls 1 residue short of the CDR3 end, and the missing part is taken from the germline J gene. Germline CDR1 reads KGHPV; CDR2 reads FQNQEV (reference sequence). There are 13 residues in the CDR3. The V gene lost 6 bases and the J gene lost 0 bases, with 8 bases spanning the gap.

This clone was detected only a few times. Gene names refer to mouse genes. CDR3 DNA, as far as it was read: TGTGCTAGCAGTTTAAGGGGAGGGACCGGGCAGCTCTAC. It is translated as CASSLRGGTGQLY. The full CDR3 reads CASSLRGGTGQLYF. The rearrangement links TRBV29 to TRBJ2-2, with D possibly TRBD1 on 5 matching bases. The sequence runs out 1 residue before the end of the CDR3; the remainder is reconstructed from the germline J gene. Germline V gene data show CDR1 as MSHET and CDR2 as SYDVDS. The ends were cut back, 2 bases at V and 5 bases at J, with 9 bases in the middle. The CDR3 runs to 14 residues. The whole variable domain, filled in from reference TRBV29 and TRBJ2-2, reads DMKVTQMPRYLIKRMGENVLLECGQDMSHETMYWYRQDPGLGLQLIYISYDVDSNSEGDIPKGYRVSRKKREHFSLILDSAKTNQTSVYFCASSLRGGTGQLYFGEGSKLTVL.

The sample holds a few counts of this clone. Mouse names are used for the genes. The read ends 1 residue shy of where the CDR3 ends; the end is completed using the germline J gene. The gene calls are TRBV3 and TRBJ1-3; tentative D call: TRBD1 (5 bases). Germline V gene lookup returns CDR1 SNHLY and CDR2 FYNGKV (reference sequence). V lost 4 bases, J lost 13 bases, and 14 bases lay in between. The CDR3 extends over 12 amino acids. Incomplete CDR3 DNA: TGTGCCAGCAGCTCCGGGGCCGGGGATCTCTAT. Translation gives CASSSGAGDLY. Given in full, the CDR3 is CASSSGAGDLYF.

In regard to this clone: These gene names are mouse names. The read halts 1 residue ahead of the CDR3 end, with the missing end drawn from the germline J gene. The chain uses TRBV26 and TRBJ2-1, with D unclear. The CDR3 is 12 residues long. Germline V lookup: CDR1 KGHPV, CDR2 FQNQEV (reference sequence). V lost 2 bases, J lost 3 bases, and 2 bases lay in between. The CDR3 here is CASSLIYAEQFF. The part of the CDR3 DNA that was read is TGTGCCAGCAGTCTGATCTATGCTGAGCAGTTC. The full variable domain, its missing parts supplied by reference TRBV26 and TRBJ2-1, is NSKVIQTPRYLVKGQGQKAKMRCIPEKGHPVVFWYQQNKNNEFKFLINFQNQEVLQQIDMTEKRFSAECPSNSPCSLEIQSSEAGDSALYLCASSLIYAEQFFGPGTRLTVL.

Regarding this clone: These gene names are mouse names. The read terminates 1 residue ahead of where the CDR3 ends, so the germline J gene completes it. The chain is built from TRBV19 and TRBJ1-3; D might be TRBD1 (6 bases). The CDR3 contains 13 residues. CDR1 is FNHDT and CDR2 is SITEND in the germline V gene (reference sequence). V dropped 7 bases and J dropped 0 bases, with 8 bases sitting between them. The part of the CDR3 DNA that was read is TGTGCCAGCCGGGACAATTCTGGAAATACGCTCTAT. It is translated as CASRDNSGNTLY. In full, the CDR3 is CASRDNSGNTLYF. The full variable domain, its missing parts supplied by reference TRBV19 and TRBJ1-3, is GGIITQTPKFLIGQEGQKLTLKCQQNFNHDTMYWYRQDSGKGLRLIYYSITENDLQKGDLSEGYDASREKKSSFSLTVTSAQKNEMAVFLCASRDNSGNTLYFGEGSRLIVV.

As concerns this clone: Mouse germline and gene names are used. Coverage ceases 1 residue before the CDR3 finishes, and the germline J gene fills in the end. The chain carries TRBV26 and TRBJ1-2; maybe TRBD1 (5 bases). From germline, CDR1 is KGHPV and CDR2 FQNQEV (reference sequence). The CDR3 is 14 amino acids. V lost 1 base and J lost 0, with 6 bases in between. This CDR3 reads CASSLYRTNSDYTF. The sequenced part of the CDR3 DNA is TGTGCCAGCAGTCTGTACAGGACAAACTCCGACTACACC.

Comments on this clone: Gene names denote mouse genes. The missing CDR3 end, 1 residue past where the read stops, is filled in from the germline J gene. This chain uses TRBV3 with TRBJ1-2; 7 bases match TRBD1. Germline V gene sequence: CDR1 SNHLY, CDR2 FYNGKV (reference sequence). The junction had 3 bases not matched to a gene; V was cut back by 0 bases and J by 5 bases. This CDR3 is 14 amino acids long. The CDR3 DNA, read in part, is TGTGCCAGCAGCTTAGCAGGGGGCGGATCCGACTACACC. Its translation is CASSLAGGGSDYT. The CDR3 in its entirety is CASSLAGGGSDYTF.

This clone was seen more than once but under ten times. The listed genes are named as in mouse. From the germline J gene comes the end of the CDR3, since the read stops 1 residue before it. The chain employs TRBV26 and TRBJ2-7, with 8 bases lining up with TRBD1. Germline loops: CDR1 KGHPV, CDR2 FQNQEV (reference sequence). V shed 3 bases, J shed 7 bases, and the junction held 2 bases outside the gene matches. The CDR3 contains 12 residues. The CDR3 spells CASSLTGGEQYF. CDR3 DNA (partial): TGTGCCAGCAGTCTTACAGGGGGAGAACAGTAC. The full variable domain, rest sourced from reference TRBV26 and TRBJ2-7, is NSKVIQTPRYLVKGQGQKAKMRCIPEKGHPVVFWYQQNKNNEFKFLINFQNQEVLQQIDMTEKRFSAECPSNSPCSLEIQSSEAGDSALYLCASSLTGGEQYFGPGTRLTVL.

Turning to this clone: Any gene name here is a mouse gene name. The CDR3 is cut off 1 residue early in the read; its end comes from the germline J gene. This chain uses TRBV24 with TRBJ1-2; perhaps TRBD1 as D (6 bases). The CDR3 covers 15 residues. From germline, CDR1 is KGHTA and CDR2 FRNEEI. The V gene lost 6 bases and the J gene lost 0 bases, with 14 bases spanning the gap. The CDR3 sequence is CASRAPGQANSDYTF. Incomplete CDR3 DNA: TGTGCCAGCAGGGCTCCGGGACAAGCAAACTCCGACTACACC.

This clone has more than one count but fewer than ten. Mouse gene names and germline throughout. The read gets to within 1 residue of the CDR3 end, and the germline J gene fills in the rest. V gene TRBV26 combines with J gene TRBJ2-7; 11 bases are a match to TRBD1. Germline V gives CDR1 KGHPV, CDR2 FQNQEV (reference sequence). V lost 6 bases, J lost 1 base, and 5 bases stayed unmatched. CDR3 length equals 15 residues. The CDR3 sequence is CASRLGTGGSYEQYF. Incomplete CDR3 DNA: TGTGCCAGCAGGCTCGGGACAGGGGGTTCCTATGAACAGTAC.

This clone was counted once. Gene names and germline match the mouse. Read data end 1 residue before the CDR3 end; the end is taken from the germline J gene. V usage is TRBV1 and J usage is TRBJ1-4; 8 bases are a match to TRBD1. The CDR3 length is 16 residues. Trimming at V came to 3 bases and at J to 0 bases, leaving 3 bases not matched to a gene. Germline CDR1 NSQYPW, CDR2 LRSPGD (reference sequence). The CDR3 loop is CTCSARQGISNERLFF. The CDR3 DNA, read in part, is TGCACCTGCAGTGCGCGACAGGGGATTTCCAACGAAAGATTATTT.

On this clone itself: Gene names denote mouse genes. CDR3 bases read: TGTGCCTGGAGTCTAGACAGTTCCAACGAAAGATTATTT. Amino acids: CAWSLDSSNERLF. Given in full, the CDR3 is CAWSLDSSNERLFF. This chain uses TRBV31 with TRBJ1-4, with D possibly matching TRBD1 (5 bases). The read is 1 residue too short to cover the CDR3 end, so that end is filled in from the germline J gene. The CDR3 runs 14 residues. From germline, CDR1 is GKSSPN and CDR2 SITVG. V lost 0 bases and J lost 1, with 6 bases in between.

About this clone: Germline and genes here are mouse. The read comes to an end 1 residue before the CDR3 does, leaving the germline J gene to fill in the end. The chain couples TRBV31 to TRBJ2-7, with 10 bases identical to TRBD2. With 3 bases clipped from V and 2 bases from J, the junction kept 7 bases outside the gene matches. Germline-derived CDR1 and CDR2 are GKSSPN and SITVG. The CDR3 length is 15 residues. CDR3 bases read: TGTGCCTGGAGCCCTAGGACTGGGGGTCCCTATGAACAGTAC. Its protein product is CAWSPRTGGPYEQY. The whole CDR3 sequence reads CAWSPRTGGPYEQYF.

Points on this clone: Germline and genes here are mouse. The missing CDR3 end, 1 residue past where the read stops, is filled in from the germline J gene. V is TRBV26 and J is TRBJ1-1, with D maybe TRBD1 (6 bases). This CDR3 has 11 residues. Trimming cost V 6 bases and J 5 bases, with 7 bases left between them. Germline V gene sequence: CDR1 KGHPV, CDR2 FQNQEV (reference sequence). Incomplete CDR3 DNA: TGTGCCAGCAGAGGGACAACAGAAGTCTTC. Translation: CASRGTTEVF. The CDR3, in full, reads CASRGTTEVFF.

Remarks on this clone: Mouse gene names apply. The CDR3 end is not reached by the read, which stops 1 residue before it; the germline J gene fills it in. The chain carries TRBV26 and TRBJ2-1; 9 bases are shared with TRBD1. CDR3 length: 15 amino acids. CDR1 and CDR2 (germline): KGHPV, FQNQEV (reference sequence). The J segment lost 7 bases and the V segment lost 2 bases, leaving 6 bases of the junction unmatched. The covered CDR3 bases are TGTGCCAGCAGTCTGATGGACAGGGGTTGGGCTGAGCAGTTC. It codes for CASSLMDRGWAEQF. The entire CDR3 protein is CASSLMDRGWAEQFF.

Of note for this clone: Gene names and germline match the mouse. Read coverage stops 1 residue before the CDR3 terminus; the germline J gene supplies the remainder. The J gene is TRBJ1-3, the V gene TRBV26; 7 positions agree with TRBD1. Trimming at V came to 6 bases and at J to 2 bases, leaving 4 bases not matched to a gene. The length of the CDR3 is 14 residues. Germline V lookup: CDR1 KGHPV, CDR2 FQNQEV (reference sequence). The CDR3: CASRATGTGNTLYF. The CDR3 DNA, read in part, is TGTGCCAGCAGGGCGACAGGGACTGGAAATACGCTCTAT.